The source of this TCR beta chain is a study of cytomegalovirus exposure and HLA in healthy donors. Whole-study results and caveats: Overall, approximately 150 TCR beta chains were annotated as cytomegalovirus-associated. Most observed TCR sequences were rare, whereas some public TCRs were detected in many donors. The classifier reportedly diagnosed cytomegalovirus status with high specificity and sensitivity.

Trimming removed 3 bases from V and 8 bases from J; junction bases left unmatched: 3. Germline CDR1 and CDR2: GTSNPN and SVGIG (reference sequence). The CDR3 runs 12 residues. Of note for this clone: Its cognate antigen is unknown.

Profiling relied on immunoSEQ multiplex PCR, and the TCRdb table lists in-frame clones only, not all of them. Altogether 150,000 to 250,000 clones are present, 80% to 90% being singletons, with the ten largest covering around 1.3%. The chain has TRBV30 and TRBJ1-4; TRBD1 matches 7 bases. The sequence came from a woman in her 30s in good health and CMV-seronegative. The sequenced sample consisted of PBMCs. The CDR3 DNA reads as TGTGCCTGGAGAGGGGGCGCGGAAAAACTGTTTTTT. The encoded protein is CAWRGGAEKLFF.